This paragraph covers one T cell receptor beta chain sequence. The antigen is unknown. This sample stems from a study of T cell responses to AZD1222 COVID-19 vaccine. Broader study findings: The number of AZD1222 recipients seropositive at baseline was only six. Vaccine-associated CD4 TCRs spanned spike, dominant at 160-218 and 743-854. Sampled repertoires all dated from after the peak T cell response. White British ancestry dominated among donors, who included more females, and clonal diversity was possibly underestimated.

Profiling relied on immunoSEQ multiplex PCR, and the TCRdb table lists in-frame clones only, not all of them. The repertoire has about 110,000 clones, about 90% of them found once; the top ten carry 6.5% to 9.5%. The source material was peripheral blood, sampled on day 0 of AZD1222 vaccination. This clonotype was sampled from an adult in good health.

In nucleotides, the CDR3 is TGTGCCAGCAGCTTAGAACAGGGAAAGAACAATGAGCAGTTCTTC. It specifies CASSLEQGKNNEQFF. The genes are TRBV7-2 and TRBJ2-1; the D gene is possibly TRBD1 (6 bases). Germline assignment: CDR1 SGHTA and CDR2 FQGNSA. V was shortened by 1 base and J by 5 bases, with 12 bases between the two germline ends. The CDR3 has 15 residues.